The rows below give T cell receptor beta chains drawn from one sample of a study of T cell responses to AZD1222 COVID-19 vaccine. Clones were read by immunoSEQ multiplex PCR, and TCRdb kept only the in-frame ones, dropping some. This sample has around 150,000 clones, with about 92% found just once. The specimen comprised peripheral blood, sampled 28 days after the second AZD1222 dose. Source of these receptors: an adult who received the AZD1222 COVID-19 vaccine. Both conserved end residues are part of each CDR3. The order of the fields is V gene, J gene, clone size, D gene, CDR3 protein, CDR3 DNA. The D gene is left open where the match is weak. Size is omitted from some rows. Given values are once, few, many or a class for expanded clones.

TRBV9	TRBJ2-1	NA	TRBD2	CASSVGGSGRYNEQFF	TGTGCCAGCAGCGTAGGGGGTAGCGGGAGGTACAATGAGCAGTTCTTC
TRBV2	TRBJ2-1	once	NA	CASSEGDGYYNEQFF	TGTGCCAGCAGTGAAGGCGACGGGTACTACAATGAGCAGTTCTTC
TRBV5-1	TRBJ2-3	NA	TRBD2	CASSRGTSGGGDTQYF	TGCGCCAGCAGCCGGGGTACTAGCGGGGGTGGGGATACGCAGTATTTT
TRBV19	TRBJ2-5	NA	NA	CASRPGTEPLETQYF	TGTGCCAGTAGGCCCGGGACCGAACCTTTAGAGACCCAGTACTTC
TRBV5-1	TRBJ2-5	NA	NA	CASSLGGRTSQETQYF	TGCGCCAGCAGCTTGGGCGGGCGGACATCTCAAGAGACCCAGTACTTC
TRBV30	TRBJ2-7	NA	NA	CAWTPQGYEQYF	TGTGCCTGGACTCCGCAGGGTTACGAGCAGTACTTC
TRBV11-2	TRBJ1-5	NA	NA	CASSQNNQPQHF	TGTGCCAGCAGCCAGAACAATCAGCCCCAGCATTTT
TRBV19	TRBJ1-2	NA	TRBD1	CASRFGQGSGYTF	TGTGCCAGTAGGTTCGGACAGGGATCTGGCTACACCTTC
TRBV28	TRBJ2-1	NA	NA	CASRDPVNEQFF	TGTGCCAGCCGGGACCCAGTAAATGAGCAGTTCTTC
TRBV28	TRBJ2-7	NA	NA	CASRGSGYKAYEQYF	TGTGCCAGCAGGGGGTCGGGGTACAAGGCCTACGAGCAGTACTTC
TRBV7-9	TRBJ2-2	NA	TRBD2	CASRKRPLAGVGTGELFF	TGTGCCAGCAGGAAACGGCCACTAGCGGGAGTTGGAACCGGGGAGCTGTTTTTT
TRBV27	TRBJ2-7	NA	TRBD1	CASSAMTGGWNEQYF	TGTGCCAGCAGCGCCATGACAGGGGGTTGGAACGAGCAGTACTTC
TRBV4-1	TRBJ1-2	NA	NA	CASSQEFGRVKLRDTF	TGCGCCAGCAGCCAAGAGTTCGGCAGGGTGAAGCTGAGAGACACCTTC
TRBV19	TRBJ2-3	NA	TRBD2	CASSIFIREGSTDTQYF	TGTGCCAGTAGTATATTCATCCGGGAGGGAAGCACAGATACGCAGTATTTT
TRBV5-4	TRBJ1-6	few	NA	CASSLGGTQYNSPLHF	TGTGCCAGCAGCTTGGGAGGGACACAATATAATTCACCCCTCCACTTT
TRBV6-4	TRBJ2-1	NA	TRBD2	CASSRTFERGLFF	TGTGCCAGCAGCCGGACGTTCGAGCGGGGCCTGTTCTTC